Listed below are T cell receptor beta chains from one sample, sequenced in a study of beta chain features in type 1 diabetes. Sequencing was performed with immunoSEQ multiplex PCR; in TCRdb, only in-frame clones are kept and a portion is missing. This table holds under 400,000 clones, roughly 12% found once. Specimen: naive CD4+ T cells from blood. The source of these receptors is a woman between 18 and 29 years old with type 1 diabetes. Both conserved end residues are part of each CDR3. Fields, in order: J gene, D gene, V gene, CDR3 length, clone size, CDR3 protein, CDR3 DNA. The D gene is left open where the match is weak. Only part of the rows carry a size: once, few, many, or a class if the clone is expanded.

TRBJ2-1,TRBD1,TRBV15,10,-,CATGDRAQFF,TGTGCCACAGGGGACAGGGCTCAGTTCTTC
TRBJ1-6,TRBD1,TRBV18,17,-,CASSPPGQVSYNSPLHF,TGTGCCAGCTCACCACCGGGACAGGTGTCCTATAATTCACCCCTCCACTTT
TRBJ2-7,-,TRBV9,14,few,CASSAGELRVEQYF,TGTGCCAGCAGCGCCGGTGAGCTCCGGGTAGAGCAGTACTTC
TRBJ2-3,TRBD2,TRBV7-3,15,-,CASSLAAGGLDTQYF,TGTGCCAGCAGCTTAGCAGCGGGAGGGCTCGATACGCAGTATTTT
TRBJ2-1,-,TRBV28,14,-,CASSFVAGANEQFF,TGTGCCAGCAGTTTCGTAGCCGGTGCAAATGAGCAGTTCTTC
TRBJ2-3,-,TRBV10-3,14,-,CALSTGTSTDTQYF,TGTGCCTTATCGACAGGTACGAGCACAGATACGCAGTATTTT
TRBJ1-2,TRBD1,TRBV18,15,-,CASSENGQENYGYTF,TGTGCCAGCTCAGAGAATGGACAGGAGAACTATGGCTACACCTTC
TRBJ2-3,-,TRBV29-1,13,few,CSVTHSNTDTQYF,TGCAGCGTCACCCACAGCAATACAGATACGCAGTATTTT
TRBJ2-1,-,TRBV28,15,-,CASRLGTTGNYEQFF,TGTGCCAGCAGGTTGGGAACGACAGGTAACTATGAGCAGTTCTTC
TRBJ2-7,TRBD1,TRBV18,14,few,CASSPKGTDYEQYF,TGTGCCAGCTCACCAAAGGGGACAGATTACGAGCAGTACTTC
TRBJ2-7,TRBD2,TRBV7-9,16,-,CASSLALASGFYEQYF,TGTGCCAGCAGCTTAGCGCTGGCTAGCGGATTCTACGAGCAGTACTTC
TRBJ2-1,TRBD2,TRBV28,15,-,CASSLGGGRGNEQFF,TGTGCCAGCAGTTTGGGGGGCGGGAGGGGCAATGAGCAGTTCTTC
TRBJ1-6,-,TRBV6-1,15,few,CASTAMGQNNSPLHF,TGTGCCAGCACCGCCATGGGACAAAATAATTCACCCCTCCACTTT
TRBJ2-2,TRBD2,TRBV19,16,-,CASSDGLAGVTGELFF,TGTGCCAGTAGTGACGGACTAGCGGGAGTAACCGGGGAGCTGTTTTTT
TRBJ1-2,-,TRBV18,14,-,CASSPTGPNYGYTF,TGTGCCAGCTCACCGACAGGACCTAACTATGGCTACACCTTC
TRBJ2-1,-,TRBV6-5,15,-,CASRLTGLTYNEQFF,TGTGCCAGCAGGCTTACAGGGCTAACCTACAATGAGCAGTTCTTC
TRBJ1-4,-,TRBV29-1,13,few,CSVSRGTNEKLFF,TGCAGCGTTTCTAGGGGTACTAATGAAAAACTGTTTTTT
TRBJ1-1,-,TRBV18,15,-,CASSPPYSKNTEAFF,TGTGCCAGCTCACCACCGTACAGTAAGAACACTGAAGCTTTCTTT
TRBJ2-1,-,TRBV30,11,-,CACSGYNEQFF,TGTGCCTGTAGCGGATACAATGAGCAGTTCTTC
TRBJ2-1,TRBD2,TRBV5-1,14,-,CASSSGLAANEQFF,TGCGCCAGCAGCTCAGGACTAGCGGCCAATGAGCAGTTCTTC
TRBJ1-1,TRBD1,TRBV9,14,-,CASSVSTGSTEAFF,TGTGCCAGCAGCGTATCGACAGGGAGCACTGAAGCTTTCTTT
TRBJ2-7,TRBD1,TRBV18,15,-,CASSPTGGNDHEQYF,TGTGCCAGCTCACCAACAGGGGGAAACGACCACGAGCAGTACTTC
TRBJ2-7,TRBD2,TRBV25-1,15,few,CASSEGTSASYEQYF,TGTGCCAGCAGTGAAGGGACTAGCGCTTCCTACGAGCAGTACTTC
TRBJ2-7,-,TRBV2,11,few,CASKPYVEQYF,TGTGCCAGCAAACCCTACGTGGAGCAGTACTTC
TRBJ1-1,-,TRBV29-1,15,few,CSVGGGRQAGTEAFF,TGCAGCGTTGGGGGGGGCAGACAGGCTGGAACTGAAGCTTTCTTT
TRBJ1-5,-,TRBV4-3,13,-,CASSLLLDQPQHF,TGCGCCAGCAGCTTACTCCTGGATCAGCCCCAGCATTTT
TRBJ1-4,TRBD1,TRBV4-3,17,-,CASSQGPGTATNEKLFF,TGCGCCAGCAGCCAAGGCCCCGGGACAGCAACTAATGAAAAACTGTTTTTT
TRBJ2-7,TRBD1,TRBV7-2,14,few,CASSLGQGTYEQYF,TGTGCCAGCAGCTTGGGACAGGGGACCTACGAGCAGTACTTC
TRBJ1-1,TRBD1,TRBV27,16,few,CASSLWGQLPNTEAFF,TGTGCCAGCAGTTTATGGGGACAGCTACCGAACACTGAAGCTTTCTTT
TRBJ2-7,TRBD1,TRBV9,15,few,CASSAHWTGVYEQYF,TGTGCCAGCAGCGCCCATTGGACAGGGGTCTACGAGCAGTACTTC
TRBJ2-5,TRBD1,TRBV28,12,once,CATAQGLQTQYF,TGTGCCACCGCACAGGGGCTACAGACCCAGTACTTC
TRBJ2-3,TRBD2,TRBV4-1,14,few,CASSDTGLGDTQYF,TGCGCCAGCAGCGACACGGGACTAGGGGATACGCAGTATTTT
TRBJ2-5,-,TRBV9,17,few,CASSVSPDSGGQETQYF,TGTGCCAGCAGCGTATCCCCAGATTCCGGGGGCCAAGAGACCCAGTACTTC
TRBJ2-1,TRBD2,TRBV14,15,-,CASSPSGTSGGLQFF,TGTGCCAGCAGCCCCTCCGGGACTAGCGGGGGATTGCAGTTCTTC
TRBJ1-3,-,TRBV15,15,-,CATSRDRGTGNTIYF,TGTGCCACCAGCAGAGATCGGGGGACTGGAAACACCATATATTTT
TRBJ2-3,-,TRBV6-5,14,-,CASSYSTGTDTQYF,TGTGCCAGCAGTTACTCTACAGGCACAGATACGCAGTATTTT
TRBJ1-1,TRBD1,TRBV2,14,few,CASRGDRTNTEAFF,TGTGCCAGCAGGGGGGACAGGACCAACACTGAAGCTTTCTTT
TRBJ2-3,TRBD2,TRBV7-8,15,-,CASSPGRLSTDTQYF,TGTGCCAGCAGTCCCGGGAGGTTAAGTACAGATACGCAGTATTTT
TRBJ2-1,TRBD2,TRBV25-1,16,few,CASTGLAGGKYNEQFF,TGTGCCAGCACCGGACTAGCGGGAGGGAAATACAATGAGCAGTTCTTC
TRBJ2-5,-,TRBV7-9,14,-,CASSLPRGGETQYF,TGTGCCAGCAGCCTACCAAGGGGGGGGGAGACCCAGTACTTC
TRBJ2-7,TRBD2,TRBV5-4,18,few,CASSWRYVGRGGSNEQYF,TGTGCCAGCAGTTGGCGGTATGTTGGGCGGGGGGGCTCCAACGAGCAGTACTTC
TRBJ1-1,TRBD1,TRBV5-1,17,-,CASSLFLRGQGGTEAFF,TGCGCCAGCAGCTTGTTCTTAAGAGGACAGGGAGGGACTGAAGCTTTCTTT
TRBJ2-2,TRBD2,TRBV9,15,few,CASSVGGDYLRELFF,TGTGCCAGCAGCGTAGGTGGGGACTACTTAAGGGAGCTGTTTTTT
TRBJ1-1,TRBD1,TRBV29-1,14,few,CSVSPGQYRTEAFF,TGCAGCGTTTCGCCGGGACAGTACCGAACTGAAGCTTTCTTT
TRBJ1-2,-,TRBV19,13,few,CASTIRENYGYTF,TGTGCCAGTACTATACGAGAGAACTATGGCTACACCTTC
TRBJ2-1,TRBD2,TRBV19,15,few,CASSPAGGPGNEQFF,TGTGCCAGTAGTCCTGCGGGGGGGCCTGGCAATGAGCAGTTCTTC
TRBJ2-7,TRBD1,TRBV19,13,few,CASAGQGSYEQYF,TGTGCCAGTGCGGGACAGGGGTCCTACGAGCAGTACTTC
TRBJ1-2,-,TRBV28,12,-,CASSLTHNGYTF,TGTGCCAGCAGTTTAACCCACAATGGCTACACCTTC
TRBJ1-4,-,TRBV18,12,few,CASSPEGEKLFF,TGTGCCAGCTCACCGGAGGGTGAAAAACTGTTTTTT
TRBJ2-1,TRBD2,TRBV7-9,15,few,CASSLTSGGLNEQFF,TGTGCCAGCAGCTTAACTAGCGGGGGACTTAATGAGCAGTTCTTC
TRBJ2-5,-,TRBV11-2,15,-,CASTLGMGRRETQYF,TGTGCCAGCACGCTCGGTATGGGCCGGCGAGAGACCCAGTACTTC
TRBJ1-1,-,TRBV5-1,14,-,CASGGPGHTTEAFF,TGCGCCAGCGGAGGACCGGGACACACCACTGAAGCTTTCTTT
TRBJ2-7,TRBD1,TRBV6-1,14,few,CASSATGGQDEQYF,TGTGCCAGCAGTGCTACAGGGGGCCAAGACGAGCAGTACTTC
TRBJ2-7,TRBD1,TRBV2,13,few,CASSGTGVYEQYF,TGTGCCAGCAGTGGGACAGGGGTCTACGAGCAGTACTTC
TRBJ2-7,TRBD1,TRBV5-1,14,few,CASSSGTETYEQYF,TGCGCCAGCAGCTCCGGGACAGAGACTTACGAGCAGTACTTC